The 13 T cell receptor beta chains in this list originate from one sample, sequenced in a study of control samples from healthy donors and cancer patients. TCRdb keeps only in-frame clones here, not all; method: immunoSEQ multiplex PCR. The table lists about 100,000 clones, around 89% of them singletons, with under 10% in the top ten. The sequenced sample was blood. The receptors here all came from a man in his thirties or forties in good health.

The chain combines TRBV18 with TRBJ2-1; D perhaps matches TRBD2 (5 bases). Trimming shortened V by 0 bases and J by 8 bases, and 11 bases separated the two germline ends. CDR1 is KGHSH and CDR2 is LQKENI in the germline V gene. CDR3 length: 14 residues. The CDR3 nucleotides read TGTGCCAGCTCACCACCGGTTCAGAGGGATGAGCAGTTCTTC. Amino acid sequence: CASSPPVQRDEQFF.

The chain links TRBV6-4 to TRBJ2-4; D is unclear. The V gene lost 5 bases and the J gene lost 13 bases, with 12 bases spanning the gap. CDR1 and CDR2 from the germline V gene are MRHNA and SNTAGT. The CDR3 runs 11 residues. The CDR3 is CASSLERVQYF. The CDR3, as DNA: TGTGCCAGCAGTTTGGAAAGGGTCCAGTACTTC.

This chain links TRBV5-8 with TRBJ2-1, with TRBD2 matching 7 bases. Germline CDR1 and CDR2: SGHTS and YDEGEE. This CDR3 is 14 amino acids long. The trim removed 1 base at V and 9 bases at J, leaving 7 bases unmatched. The CDR3 DNA reads TGTGCCAGCAGCTTGAGGTCGGGGGGTGCTGAGCAGTTCTTC. Protein sequence: CASSLRSGGAEQFF.

The genes are TRBV7-8 and TRBJ1-1; D may be TRBD1 (6 bases). V gave up 1 base and J gave up 1 base, with 16 bases separating them. There are 17 residues in the CDR3. CDR1 is SGHVS, CDR2 FQNEAQ, per germline. Here the CDR3 DNA reads TGTGCCAGCAGCTTAGGCGGCAGGGGCCAAAGGAACACTGAAGCTTTCTTT. Its translation is CASSLGGRGQRNTEAFF. The full variable domain, with the rest looked up from reference TRBV7-8 and TRBJ1-1, is GAGVSQSPRYKVAKRGQDVALRCDPISGHVSLFWYQQALGQGPEFLTYFQNEAQLDKSGLPSDRFFAERPEGSVSTLKIQRTQQEDSAVYLCASSLGGRGQRNTEAFFGQGTRLTVV.

The chain recombines TRBV21-1 with TRBJ1-5. TRBV21-1 is an annotated pseudogene. This CDR3 is 16 amino acids long. This CDR3 reads CASSNRAAYSNQPQHF. CDR3 DNA: TGTGCCAGCAGCAATAGGGCAGCTTATAGCAATCAGCCCCAGCATTTT.

Written as DNA, the CDR3 is TGTGCCAGTAGTATAGGCCCCGGAAGCAATCAGCCCCAGCATTTT. It translates to CASSIGPGSNQPQHF. The chain recombines TRBV19 with TRBJ1-5; D remains ambiguous. CDR3 length: 15 residues. Germline values: CDR1 LNHDA, CDR2 SQIVND (reference sequence). The V end was cut by 1 base, the J end by 1 base, with 8 bases between.

The chain has TRBV28 and TRBJ1-4; D remains unclear. Germline values: CDR1 MDHEN, CDR2 SYDVKM. This CDR3 has 12 amino acids. V lost 6 bases, J lost 8 bases, and 10 bases lay in between. The CDR3: CASSRILEKLFF. DNA for the CDR3: TGTGCCAGCAGCCGCATTTTGGAAAAACTGTTTTTT.

The chain uses TRBV14 and TRBJ2-7, with D perhaps matching TRBD1 (5 bases). CDR3 length: 16 residues. The germline CDR1 and CDR2 sequences are SGHDN and FVKESK. The V gene lost 0 bases and the J gene lost 4 bases, with 16 bases spanning the gap. Written as DNA, the CDR3 is TGTGCCAGCAGCCAAGATTGGTCAGGGTCCTGGTACGAGCAGTACTTC. It specifies CASSQDWSGSWYEQYF.

This clone was seen a single time. The rearrangement uses TRBV25-1 and TRBJ2-7; D is possibly TRBD2 (6 bases). Trimming pared 4 bases from V and 0 bases from J, leaving 19 bases between. Germline assignment: CDR1 MGHDK and CDR2 SYGVNS. CDR3 length: 17 amino acids. The chain's CDR3 is CASSGPPPGTLSYEQYF. In nucleotides, the CDR3 is TGTGCCAGCAGTGGACCGCCACCCGGGACTCTCTCCTACGAGCAGTACTTC.

The rearrangement links TRBV19 to TRBJ2-1; TRBD2 matches 7 bases. In germline, CDR1 is LNHDA, CDR2 SQIVND (reference sequence). The CDR3 is 15 residues long. With 3 bases clipped from V and 0 bases from J, the junction kept 2 bases outside the gene matches. The CDR3 DNA reads as TGTGCCAGTAGTATGGCGGGGGTCTCCTACAATGAGCAGTTCTTC. Translated, it gives CASSMAGVSYNEQFF.

The chain couples TRBV7-8 to TRBJ1-4; a weak D match, TRBD1 (5 bases). The CDR3 consists of 17 residues. In germline, CDR1 is SGHVS, CDR2 FQNEAQ. V shed 1 base and J shed 0 bases, with 12 bases lying between them. The CDR3 loop reads CASSLVRTLATNEKLFF. The CDR3 DNA reads as TGTGCCAGCAGCTTAGTACGGACACTTGCAACTAATGAAAAACTGTTTTTT. The entire variable domain, with the rest obtained from reference TRBV7-8 and TRBJ1-4, is as follows: GAGVSQSPRYKVAKRGQDVALRCDPISGHVSLFWYQQALGQGPEFLTYFQNEAQLDKSGLPSDRFFAERPEGSVSTLKIQRTQQEDSAVYLCASSLVRTLATNEKLFFGSGTQLSVL.

CDR3: CASSQPGETQYF. The CDR3 region has the DNA TGTGCCAGCAGCCAACCGGGAGAGACCCAGTACTTC. The chain combines TRBV13 with TRBJ2-5; D remains unclear. Germline CDR1 reads PRHDT; CDR2 reads FYEKMQ (reference sequence). The CDR3 extends over 12 amino acids. Trimming shortened V by 5 bases and J by 4 bases, and 8 bases separated the two germline ends.

This chain links TRBV11-2 with TRBJ1-6; 7 positions agree with TRBD1. The germline CDR1 and CDR2 sequences are SGHAT and FQNNGV. V dropped 4 bases and J dropped 5; count of bases not matched to a gene: 5. This CDR3 spans 15 amino acids. The CDR3 region has the DNA TGTGCCAGCAGCTCGACAGGGTGGAATAATTCACCCCTCCACTTT. This encodes CASSSTGWNNSPLHF.